This T cell receptor beta chain comes out of a study of T cells after yellow fever vaccination. The study's findings and limits: A large majority of primary-vaccination clones showed up again after the booster (approximately 95% CD4, 85% to 90% CD8). FACS-sorted repertoires could harbor abundant contaminating bulk-population clonotypes.

This clonotype was observed a handful of times. Antigen specificity is unknown. The CDR3 consists of 14 residues. J was trimmed by 0 bases and V by 6 bases; bases with no gene match: 5. CDR1 is DFQATT, CDR2 SNEGSKA, per germline (reference sequence). TCRdb called the 5' RACE reads again in MiXCR, with one record for every CDR3 protein. This sample yields about 240,000 distinct CDR3 sequences, of which less than 8.5% are seen a single time; 0.85% belongs to the top ten. This sample comprised CD4+ T cells sorted from PBMCs, obtained 15 days after the yellow fever booster vaccination. This clonotype was sampled from a man aged 25-45 years who received the YFV17D yellow fever vaccine. V gene TRBV20-1 combines with J gene TRBJ2-3, with TRBD1 identical over 8 bases. CDR3 DNA: TGCAGTGCCAAGACAGGGGAAAGCACAGATACGCAGTATTTT. Translated: CSAKTGESTDTQYF.